This TCR beta chain was identified in a study of blood T cell repertoires in COVID-19. Across the study: The origin of the acute and convalescent COVID-19 samples was the United States, Italy and Spain. From T cells, B-cell-depleted T cells, or PBMCs came the material, which was cDNA or gDNA.

CDR1 is LGHDT, CDR2 YNNKEL, per germline (reference sequence). This CDR3 has 15 residues. V lost 1 base and J lost 7, with 15 bases in between. In the study's own analysis: Estimates of nucleated cell counts were drawn from the amplification of reference gene primers. TCRdb keeps only in-frame clones here, not all; method: immunoSEQ multiplex PCR. For V, J and clone size, that table is used; D and trimming come from the DNA. The sample consists of more than 150,000 clones, about three quarters of them appearing once. This clone was picked up one time. The chain links TRBV3-1 (or the pseudogene TRBV3-2) to TRBJ2-3; no clear D gene. Sequencing used peripheral blood. The TCR comes from a woman aged 70 to 79 with acute or convalescent COVID-19. CDR3 residues: CASSQVSSGLYTQYF. CDR3 DNA: TGTGCCAGCAGCCAAGTTTCGAGTGGTCTATATACGCAGTATTTT.